Below are 8 T cell receptor beta chains sequenced from a single sample in a study of blood T cell repertoires in COVID-19. Sequenced by immunoSEQ multiplex PCR; TCRdb stores in-frame clones only, minus some. The sample comprises 130,000 to 150,000 clones, about nine tenths of which are singletons, and under 4.5% rests with the top ten. The sequenced sample consisted of PBMCs or T cells enriched from blood (not recorded which). These receptors were obtained from a woman aged 40 to 49 who had been exposed to COVID-19.

V and J are TRBV2 and TRBJ2-2, with 12 bases aligning to TRBD2. Germline V gives CDR1 SNHLY, CDR2 FYNNEI. The CDR3 runs 16 residues. V was pared by 8 bases and J by 4 bases, with 8 bases of the junction left unmatched. The CDR3 protein is CASRLTSGGLTGELFF. Written as DNA, the CDR3 is TGTGCCAGCCGTTTGACTAGCGGGGGTCTCACCGGGGAGCTGTTTTTT. The entire variable domain, with the rest obtained from reference TRBV2 and TRBJ2-2, is as follows: EPEVTQTPSHQVTQMGQEVILRCVPISNHLYFYWYRQILGQKVEFLVSFYNNEISEKSEIFDDQFSVERPDGSNFTLKIRSTKLEDSAMYFCASRLTSGGLTGELFFGEGSRLTVL.

This clone was observed a handful of times. This chain uses TRBV4-1 with TRBJ1-2; D possibly corresponds to TRBD1 (5 bases). This CDR3 region has 15 residues. Trimming shortened V by 6 bases and J by 5 bases, and 19 bases separated the two germline ends. Germline-derived CDR1 and CDR2 are MGHRA and YSYEKL. DNA of the CDR3: TGCGCCAGCAGTCCAGGACATGGATTAGTTTATGGCTACACCTTC. The encoded protein is CASSPGHGLVYGYTF.

This clone was seen once. The chain carries TRBV28 and TRBJ2-3; 13 nucleotides align to TRBD2. The germline V gene has CDR1 MDHEN and CDR2 SYDVKM. Trimming at V came to 6 bases and at J to 1 base, leaving 7 bases not matched to a gene. The CDR3 has 17 residues. CDR3 in DNA: TGTGCCAGCAGCCCCGGGGGACTAGCGGGACGCACAGATACGCAGTATTTT. Translating gives CASSPGGLAGRTDTQYF.

Only one count was recorded for this clone. The chain combines TRBV14 with TRBJ2-5; D possibly corresponds to TRBD1 (6 bases). The germline V and J ends were trimmed by 0 bases and 7 bases, with 15 bases remaining between them. The CDR3 consists of 15 residues. CDR1 is SGHDN, CDR2 FVKESK, per germline. The CDR3 loop reads CASSQDLGQGRTQYF. The CDR3 DNA reads as TGTGCCAGCAGCCAAGATCTTGGCCAGGGGAGGACCCAGTACTTC.

This sequence joins TRBV3-1 (or the pseudogene TRBV3-2) and TRBJ1-1, with D perhaps matching TRBD1 (5 bases). Germline CDR1 and CDR2: LGHDT and YNNKEL (reference sequence). Between the trimmed V and J ends, which lost 1 base and 0 bases, there was a span of 12 bases. This CDR3 comprises 16 residues. The chain's CDR3 is CASSQGVRVVNTEAFF. The CDR3 nucleotides are TGTGCCAGCAGCCAAGGGGTCAGGGTAGTGAACACTGAAGCTTTCTTT.

The V gene is TRBV11-1, the J gene TRBJ1-4; D is unclear. This CDR3 contains 15 residues. V was shortened by 5 bases and J by 4 bases, with 14 bases between the two germline ends. Germline V gene data show CDR1 as SGHAT and CDR2 as FQDESV (reference sequence). CDR3 sequence: CASSEYRSRNEKLFF. CDR3 in DNA: TGTGCCAGCAGCGAATACAGAAGCCGTAATGAAAAACTGTTTTTT.

V is TRBV27 and J is TRBJ1-2; D remains unclear. The V end lost 0 bases, the J end lost 8 bases, and 13 bases lay between the germline ends. This CDR3 region has 14 residues. CDR1 is MNHEY and CDR2 is SMNVEV in the germline V gene (reference sequence). Here the CDR3 reads CASSLSGSLVGYTF. The CDR3 DNA reads TGTGCCAGCAGTTTATCAGGGAGCCTAGTAGGCTACACCTTC.

The V and J genes are TRBV11-2 and TRBJ1-2, with no clear D. This CDR3 spans 14 amino acids. CDR1 is SGHAT, CDR2 FQNNGV, per germline. Trimming shortened V by 4 bases and J by 5 bases, and 14 bases separated the two germline ends. The DNA for the CDR3 is TGTGCCAGCAGCTCCGGGTCAGGAGGGTATGGCTACACCTTC. This gives the protein CASSSGSGGYGYTF.